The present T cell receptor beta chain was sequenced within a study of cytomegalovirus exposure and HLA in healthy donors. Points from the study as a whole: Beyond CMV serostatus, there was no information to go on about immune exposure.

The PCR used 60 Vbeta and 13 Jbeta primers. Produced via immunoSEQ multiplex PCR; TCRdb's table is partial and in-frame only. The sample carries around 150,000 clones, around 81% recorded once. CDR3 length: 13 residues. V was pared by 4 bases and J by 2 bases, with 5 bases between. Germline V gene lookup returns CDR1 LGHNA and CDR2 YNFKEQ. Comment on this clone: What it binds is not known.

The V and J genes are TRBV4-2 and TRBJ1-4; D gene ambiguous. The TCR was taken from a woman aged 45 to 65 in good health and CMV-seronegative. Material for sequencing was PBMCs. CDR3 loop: CASSPITNEKLFF. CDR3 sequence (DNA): TGTGCCAGCAGCCCAATCACTAATGAAAAACTGTTTTTT.